Sequencing of this T cell receptor (beta chain) was carried out in a study of T cell responses to AZD1222 COVID-19 vaccine. Whole-study findings and limits: Donors were chiefly white British, with a greater number of females, and clonal diversity was perhaps underestimated. After two AZD1222 doses, spike-specific TCR breadth and depth rose versus day 0. Every sample of the repertoires postdated the peak T cell response.

Remarks on this clone: Its antigen is undetermined.

The protocol was immunoSEQ multiplex PCR, while the TCRdb copy is restricted to in-frame clones and leaves out a portion. This sample has 57,000 or so clones, with 75% to 90% found just once. V lost 5 bases and J lost 5, with 19 bases in between. This CDR3 spans 15 amino acids. Germline V gene sequence: CDR1 SEHNR, CDR2 FQNEAQ (reference sequence). The TCR comes from an adult in good health. This sequence joins TRBV7-9 and TRBJ2-7; D possibly corresponds to TRBD1 (7 bases). This sample comprised peripheral blood, obtained on day 0 of MenACWY control vaccination. CDR3 nucleotide sequence: TGTGCCAGCAGCAAAACCCGACAGGGAGGAGACGAGCAGTACTTC. Encoded protein: CASSKTRQGGDEQYF. The complete variable domain, with remaining parts taken from reference TRBV7-9 and TRBJ2-7, reads DTGVSQNPRHKITKRGQNVTFRCDPISEHNRLYWYRQTLGQGPEFLTYFQNEAQLEKSRLLSDRFSAERPKGSFSTLEIQRTEQGDSAMYLCASSKTRQGGDEQYFGPGTRLTVT.